This TCR beta chain was documented in a study of blood T cells in healthy people across ages. General study findings and limits: Both naive CD4+ cell counts and diversity were greater in long-lived donors than in aged donors. The CMV status of each donor remained undetermined, and this could have confounded shifts in expanded clonotypes. Per million T cells, TCR beta diversity dropped roughly linearly as age increased.

PCR was performed a second time for 7 to 11 cycles using a sample-barcoded 5' primer and a J-beta primer mix. A single record per CDR3 protein comes from TCRdb applying MiXCR to the 5' RACE reads. Among approximately 1,700,000 distinct CDR3 sequences, about 39% were seen once, and the ten largest hold 23%. This clonotype occurred a few times. Its antigen is unknown. Germline V gene lookup returns CDR1 SGHAT and CDR2 FQNNGV. This CDR3 comprises 16 residues. The V end was cut by 3 bases, the J end by 0 bases, with 14 bases between. The sequenced sample consisted of blood. The origin of this receptor is a human donor in good health. This chain uses TRBV11-2 with TRBJ2-5; D gene ambiguous. DNA for the CDR3: TGTGCCAGCAGCTTGGAGACAAGTACTTACCAAGAGACCCAGTACTTC. This gives the protein CASSLETSTYQETQYF.